A selection of T cell receptor beta chains follows, all from one sample in a study of T cell repertoires in cytomegalovirus infection. TCRdb reprocessed the reads via MiXCR and lists one record per CDR3 protein. The sample shows roughly 230,000 distinct CDR3 sequences, 22% of them seen only once. Sequenced material: CD8+ T cells from PBMCs. The source of these receptors is a human donor in good health (CMV status not recorded). Some clones in this sample may be carry-over from other donors' samples. Each CDR3 is given with its conserved first and last residue. The order of the fields is J gene, clone size, D gene, V gene, CDR3 protein, CDR3 DNA. D genes are given only for firm matches. Size tells how often a clone was seen (once, few, many) or the class of an expanded clone, and some rows leave it out.

TRBJ2-3,few,TRBD1,TRBV20-1,CSARSYGTEGDTQYF,TGCAGTGCTAGATCGTACGGGACAGAAGGAGATACGCAGTATTTT
TRBJ2-1,.,TRBD1,TRBV4-1,CASSDPTGSDNEQFF,TGCGCCAGCAGCGACCCGACAGGGTCTGACAATGAGCAGTTCTTC
TRBJ2-3,few,.,TRBV5-4,CASSLGLLPTDTQYF,TGTGCCAGCAGCTTGGGACTCCTCCCCACAGATACGCAGTATTTT
TRBJ2-7,.,TRBD2,TRBV28,CASSLSGGQYF,TGTGCCAGCAGTTTATCGGGGGGGCAGTACTTC
TRBJ1-3,few,.,TRBV27,CASSLSTGMQGTIYF,TGTGCCAGCAGTTTATCGACGGGGATGCAGGGCACCATATATTTT
TRBJ2-1,few,.,TRBV28,CASSSRVSYNEQFF,TGTGCCAGCAGTTCCAGGGTCTCCTACAATGAGCAGTTCTTC
TRBJ1-1,few,.,TRBV5-1,CASSLGGSNTEAFF,TGCGCCAGCAGCTTGGGGGGGTCGAACACTGAAGCTTTCTTT
TRBJ2-3,.,.,TRBV4-2,CASSQEWLGTDTQYF,TGTGCCAGCAGCCAAGAGTGGCTCGGCACAGATACGCAGTATTTT
TRBJ2-5,.,TRBD2,TRBV28,CASSKRGGEETQYF,TGTGCCAGCAGTAAGCGGGGGGGGGAAGAGACCCAGTACTTC
TRBJ2-1,few,TRBD2,TRBV10-3,CAISETSGGFNEQFF,TGTGCCATCAGTGAGACTAGCGGGGGGTTCAATGAGCAGTTCTTC
TRBJ2-1,.,TRBD2,TRBV27,CASMGGGGPLSYNEQFF,TGTGCCAGCATGGGGGGGGGGGGTCCTCTCTCCTACAATGAGCAGTTCTTC
TRBJ2-1,few,TRBD2,TRBV28,CASSRGRAGGGYNEQFF,TGTGCCAGCAGTAGGGGCCGAGCGGGGGGGGGGTACAATGAGCAGTTCTTC
TRBJ1-2,.,.,TRBV7-6,CASSSRRDPGGYAF,TGTGCCAGCAGCTCACGAAGGGACCCGGGCGGCTACGCCTTC
TRBJ2-1,many,.,TRBV7-2,CASSRSINEQFF,TGTGCCAGCAGCCGCTCAATAAATGAGCAGTTCTTC
TRBJ1-5,.,.,TRBV29-1,CSVRTDRDQPQHF,TGCAGCGTCCGGACAGATAGGGATCAGCCCCAGCATTTT
TRBJ2-7,.,.,TRBV20-1,CSARGLQSYEQYF,TGCAGTGCTAGGGGATTGCAGAGCTACGAGCAGTACTTC